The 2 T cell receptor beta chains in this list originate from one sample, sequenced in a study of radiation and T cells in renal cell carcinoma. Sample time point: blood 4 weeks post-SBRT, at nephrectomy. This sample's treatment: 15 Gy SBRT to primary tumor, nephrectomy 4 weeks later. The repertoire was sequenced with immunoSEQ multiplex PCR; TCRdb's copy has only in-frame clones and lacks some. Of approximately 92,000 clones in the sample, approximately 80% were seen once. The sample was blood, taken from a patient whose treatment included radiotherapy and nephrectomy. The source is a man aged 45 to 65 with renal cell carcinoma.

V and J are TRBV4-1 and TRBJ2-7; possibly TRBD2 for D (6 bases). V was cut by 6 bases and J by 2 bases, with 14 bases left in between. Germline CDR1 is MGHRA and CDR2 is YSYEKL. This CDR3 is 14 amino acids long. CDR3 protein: CASSSQEGPYEQYF. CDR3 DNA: TGCGCCAGCAGTAGCCAGGAGGGCCCCTACGAGCAGTACTTC.

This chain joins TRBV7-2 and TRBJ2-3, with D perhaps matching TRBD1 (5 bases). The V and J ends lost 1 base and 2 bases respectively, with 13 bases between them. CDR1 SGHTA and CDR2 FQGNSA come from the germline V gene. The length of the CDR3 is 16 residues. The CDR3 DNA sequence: TGTGCCAGCAGCTTAGAAGGGCCAGGGAACACAGATACGCAGTATTTT. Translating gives CASSLEGPGNTDTQYF.